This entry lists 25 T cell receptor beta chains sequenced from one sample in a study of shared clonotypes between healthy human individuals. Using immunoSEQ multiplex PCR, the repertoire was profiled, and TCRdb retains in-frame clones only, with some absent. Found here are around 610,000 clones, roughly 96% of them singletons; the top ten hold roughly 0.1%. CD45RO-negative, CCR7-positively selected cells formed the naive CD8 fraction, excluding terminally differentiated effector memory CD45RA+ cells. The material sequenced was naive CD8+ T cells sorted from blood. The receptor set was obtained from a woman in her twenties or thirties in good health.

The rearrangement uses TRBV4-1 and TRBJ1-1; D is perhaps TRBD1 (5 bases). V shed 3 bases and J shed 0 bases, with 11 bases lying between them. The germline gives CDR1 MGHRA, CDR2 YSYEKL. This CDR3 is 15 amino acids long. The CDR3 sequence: CASSQGPGLNTEAFF. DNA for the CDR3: TGCGCCAGCAGCCAGGGGCCAGGATTGAACACTGAAGCTTTCTTT.

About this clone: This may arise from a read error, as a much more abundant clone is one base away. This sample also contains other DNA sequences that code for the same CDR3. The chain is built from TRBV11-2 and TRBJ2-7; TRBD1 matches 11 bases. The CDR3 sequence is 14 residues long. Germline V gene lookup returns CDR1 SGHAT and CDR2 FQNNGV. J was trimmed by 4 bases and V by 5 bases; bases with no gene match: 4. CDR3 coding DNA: TGTGCCAGCAGCGCCGGGACAGGGGGGTACGAGCAGTACTTC. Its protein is CASSAGTGGYEQYF.

The CDR3 DNA reads as TGTGCCATCAGTGAGCCCGGACTAGCGGACACGCAGTATTTT. Its translation is CAISEPGLADTQYF. The chain uses TRBV10-3 and TRBJ2-3; 10 bases match TRBD2. This CDR3 contains 14 residues. Germline V gene data show CDR1 as ENHRY and CDR2 as SYGVKD. V shed 2 bases and J 9 bases; nucleotides not matched to a gene: 5.

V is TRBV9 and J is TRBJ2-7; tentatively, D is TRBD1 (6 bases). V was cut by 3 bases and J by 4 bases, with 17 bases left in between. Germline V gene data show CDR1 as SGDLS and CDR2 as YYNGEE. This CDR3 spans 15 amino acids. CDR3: CASSGGSDSWYEQYF. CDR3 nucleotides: TGTGCCAGCAGCGGGGGGTCGGACAGCTGGTACGAGCAGTACTTC.

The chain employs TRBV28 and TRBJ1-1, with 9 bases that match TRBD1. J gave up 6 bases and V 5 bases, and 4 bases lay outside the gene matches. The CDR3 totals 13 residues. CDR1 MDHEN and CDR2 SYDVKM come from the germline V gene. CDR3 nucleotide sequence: TGTGCCAGCAGTCAGGGACAGGGCGCTGAAGCTTTCTTT. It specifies CASSQGQGAEAFF.

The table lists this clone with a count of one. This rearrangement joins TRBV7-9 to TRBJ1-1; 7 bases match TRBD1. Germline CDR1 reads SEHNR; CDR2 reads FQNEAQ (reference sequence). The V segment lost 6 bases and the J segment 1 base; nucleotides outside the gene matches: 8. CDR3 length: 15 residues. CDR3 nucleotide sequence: TGTGCCAGCAGGGACATGGGACAGCCGAACACTGAAGCTTTCTTT. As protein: CASRDMGQPNTEAFF.

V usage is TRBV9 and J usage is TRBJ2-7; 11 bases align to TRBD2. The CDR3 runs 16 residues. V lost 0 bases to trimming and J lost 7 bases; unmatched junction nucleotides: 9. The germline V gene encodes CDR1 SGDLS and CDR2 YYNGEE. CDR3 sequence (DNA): TGTGCCAGCAGCGTAGCGGCTAGCGGGAGGCTAAGGGAGCAGTACTTC. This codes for CASSVAASGRLREQYF.

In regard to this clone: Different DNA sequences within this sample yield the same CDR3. The CDR3 protein is CASSLGGVGQPQHF. The CDR3 nucleotides read TGTGCCAGCAGCTTAGGAGGGGTCGGTCAGCCCCAGCATTTT. The chain has TRBV7-9 and TRBJ1-5, with a tentative D call TRBD1 (5 bases). CDR3 length: 14 amino acids. Germline assignment: CDR1 SEHNR and CDR2 FQNEAQ (reference sequence). Trimming removed 1 base at V and 6 bases at J, with 10 bases between.

In DNA form, the CDR3 reads TGCGCCAGCAGCCCGTATTCGGGATCAAGCTACGAGCAGTACTTC. Residues: CASSPYSGSSYEQYF. This rearrangement joins TRBV5-1 to TRBJ2-7, with D tentatively TRBD2 (5 bases). The CDR3 spans 15 residues. Germline V gene data show CDR1 as SGHRS and CDR2 as YFSETQ. Trimming removed 4 bases from V and 3 bases from J, with 17 bases in between.

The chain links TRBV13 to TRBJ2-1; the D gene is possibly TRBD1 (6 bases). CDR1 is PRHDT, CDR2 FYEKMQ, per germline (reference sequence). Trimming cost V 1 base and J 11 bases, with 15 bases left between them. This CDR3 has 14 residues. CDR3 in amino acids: CASSLASYWDKQFF. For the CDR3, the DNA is TGTGCCAGCAGCTTAGCTTCCTATTGGGACAAGCAGTTCTTC.

CDR3 in DNA: TGTGCCAGCAGTTTCGGGACAGTAAGCAATCAGCCCCAGCATTTT. It codes for CASSFGTVSNQPQHF. J is TRBJ1-5 and V is TRBV28, with 7 positions matching TRBD1. Trimming removed 3 bases from V and 1 base from J; junction bases left unmatched: 3. CDR1 is MDHEN and CDR2 is SYDVKM in the germline V gene. The length of the CDR3 is 15 residues.

The CDR3 DNA follows: TGTGCCAGCAGCCCGGGGGCAGGGGGCTACGAGCAGTACTTC. This translates into CASSPGAGGYEQYF. The V and J genes are TRBV11-3 and TRBJ2-7; TRBD1 might be the D (7 bases). Germline V CDR1 and CDR2: SGHNT, YENEEA. V gave up 5 bases and J gave up 3 bases, with 14 bases separating them. The CDR3 spans 14 residues.

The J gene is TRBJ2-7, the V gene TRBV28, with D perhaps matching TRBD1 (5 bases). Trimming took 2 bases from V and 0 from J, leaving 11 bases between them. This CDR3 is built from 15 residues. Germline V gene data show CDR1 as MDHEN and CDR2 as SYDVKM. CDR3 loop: CASSLQGLLSYEQYF. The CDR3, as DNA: TGTGCCAGCAGTTTACAGGGCCTACTCTCCTACGAGCAGTACTTC.

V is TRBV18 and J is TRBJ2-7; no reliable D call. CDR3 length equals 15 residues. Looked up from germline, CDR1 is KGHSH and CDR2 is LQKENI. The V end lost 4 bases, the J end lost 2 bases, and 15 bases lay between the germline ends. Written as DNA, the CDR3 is TGTGCCAGCTCACTCGGGCCCCCGCCTGCCTACGAGCAGTACTTC. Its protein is CASSLGPPPAYEQYF.

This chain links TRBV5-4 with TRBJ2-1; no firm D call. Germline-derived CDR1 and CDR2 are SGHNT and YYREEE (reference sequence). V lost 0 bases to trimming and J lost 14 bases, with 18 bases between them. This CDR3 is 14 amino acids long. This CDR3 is CASSLAGQCHHEFF. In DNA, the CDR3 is TGTGCCAGCAGCTTGGCCGGGCAATGTCACCATGAGTTCTTC.

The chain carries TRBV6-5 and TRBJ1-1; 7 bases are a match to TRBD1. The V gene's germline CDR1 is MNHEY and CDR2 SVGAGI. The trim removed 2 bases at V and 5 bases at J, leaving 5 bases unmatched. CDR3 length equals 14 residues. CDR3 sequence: CASSYGRGLTEAFF. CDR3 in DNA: TGTGCCAGCAGTTACGGAAGGGGGCTTACTGAAGCTTTCTTT.

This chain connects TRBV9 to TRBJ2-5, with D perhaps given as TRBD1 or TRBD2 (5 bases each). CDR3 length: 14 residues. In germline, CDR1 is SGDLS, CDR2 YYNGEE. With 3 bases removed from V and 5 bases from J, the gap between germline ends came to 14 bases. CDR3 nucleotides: TGTGCCAGCAGCGCGGGACCCTCGGGGGAGACCCAGTACTTC. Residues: CASSAGPSGETQYF.

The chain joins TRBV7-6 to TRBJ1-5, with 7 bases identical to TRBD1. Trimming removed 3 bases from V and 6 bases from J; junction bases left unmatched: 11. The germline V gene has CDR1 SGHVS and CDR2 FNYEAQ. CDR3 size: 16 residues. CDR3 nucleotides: TGTGCCAGCAGCTTGGGGCACAGGGGTAGTGGTCAGCCCCAGCATTTT. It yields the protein CASSLGHRGSGQPQHF.

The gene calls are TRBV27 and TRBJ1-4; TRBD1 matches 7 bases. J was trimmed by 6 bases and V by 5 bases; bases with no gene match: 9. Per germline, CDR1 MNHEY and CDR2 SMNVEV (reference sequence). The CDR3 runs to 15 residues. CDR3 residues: CASSPLGTEDEKLFF. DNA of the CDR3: TGTGCCAGCAGTCCCTTAGGGACAGAGGATGAAAAACTGTTTTTT.

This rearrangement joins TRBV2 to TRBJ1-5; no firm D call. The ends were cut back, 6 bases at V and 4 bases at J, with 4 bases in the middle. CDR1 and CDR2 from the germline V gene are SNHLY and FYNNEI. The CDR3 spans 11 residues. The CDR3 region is CASRRNQPQHF. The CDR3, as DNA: TGTGCCAGCAGAAGAAATCAGCCCCAGCATTTT.

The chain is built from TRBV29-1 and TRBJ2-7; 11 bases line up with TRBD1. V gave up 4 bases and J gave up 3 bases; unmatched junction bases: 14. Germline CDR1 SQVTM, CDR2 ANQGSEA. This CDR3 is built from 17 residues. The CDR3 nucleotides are TGCAGCGTTGCGGGTGCTTCTGGACAGGGGGCAAGCTACGAGCAGTACTTC. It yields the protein CSVAGASGQGASYEQYF.

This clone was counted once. As DNA, the CDR3 is TGTGCCACCAGCCGGACTAGCGCAATCTCCTACAATGAGCAGTTCTTC. Translation gives CATSRTSAISYNEQFF. The chain combines TRBV15 with TRBJ2-1, with 9 bases aligning to TRBD2. CDR3 length equals 16 residues. V was clipped by 5 bases and J by 0 bases; unmatched bases: 5. Per germline, CDR1 LNHNV and CDR2 YYDKDF (reference sequence).

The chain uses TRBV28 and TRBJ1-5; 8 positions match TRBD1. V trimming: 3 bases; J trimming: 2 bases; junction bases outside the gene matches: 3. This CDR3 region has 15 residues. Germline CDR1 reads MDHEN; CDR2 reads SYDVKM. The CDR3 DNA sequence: TGTGCCAGCAGTTTTCAGGGGGCGGGCAATCAGCCCCAGCATTTT. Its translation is CASSFQGAGNQPQHF.

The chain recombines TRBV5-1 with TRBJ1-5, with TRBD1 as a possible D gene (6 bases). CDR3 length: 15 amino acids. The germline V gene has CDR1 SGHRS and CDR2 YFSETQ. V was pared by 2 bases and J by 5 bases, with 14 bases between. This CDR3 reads CASSFRGGGDQPQHF. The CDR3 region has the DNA TGCGCCAGCAGCTTCAGGGGAGGTGGGGATCAGCCCCAGCATTTT.

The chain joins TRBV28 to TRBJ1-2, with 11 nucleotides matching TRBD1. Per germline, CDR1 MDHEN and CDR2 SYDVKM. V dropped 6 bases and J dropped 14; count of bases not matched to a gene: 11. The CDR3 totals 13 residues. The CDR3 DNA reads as TGTGCCAGCAGCACTTACCCGGGGACAGGGGGTACCTTC. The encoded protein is CASSTYPGTGGTF.